The 24 T cell receptor beta chains below come from one sample, sequenced in a study of response to subunit inactivated influenza vaccine. In TCRdb, the RT-PCR reads were re-called with MiXCR into one record per CDR3 protein. The table lists about 310,000 distinct CDR3 sequences, about 20% of them singletons. Sequencing was performed on PBMCs from blood, taken approximately 22 months after vaccination. These receptors originate from a man aged 45 to 70 who received an inactivated influenza vaccine.

Written as DNA, the CDR3 is TGCGCCAGCAGCCTGGACCCTCGAGGGGGCACTGGAAACACCATATATTTT. Amino acids: CASSLDPRGGTGNTIYF. The gene calls are TRBV5-1 and TRBJ1-3; TRBD1 matches at 7 bases. This CDR3 contains 17 residues. The germline gives CDR1 SGHRS, CDR2 YFSETQ. J lost 2 bases, V lost 4 bases, and 12 bases had no gene match.

This clonotype was seen many times. The chain has TRBV4-3 and TRBJ1-6, with D maybe TRBD1 (5 bases). The CDR3 covers 16 residues. The ends were cut back, 0 bases at V and 10 bases at J, with 16 bases in the middle. CDR1 and CDR2 from the germline V gene are LGHNA and YSLEER. As DNA, the CDR3 is TGCGCCAGCAGCCAAGAGGGTTTTGGGGCTAACTCACCCCTCCACTTT. Amino acids: CASSQEGFGANSPLHF.

The chain carries TRBV6-2 or TRBV6-3 and TRBJ1-2; D not certain. CDR3 length: 12 amino acids. Germline CDR1 MNHEY, CDR2 SVGEGT. V lost 6 bases, J lost 6 bases, and 11 bases lay in between. The CDR3 nucleotides are TGTGCCAGCAGCGACCTCGTCGATGGCTACACCTTC. Translated, it gives CASSDLVDGYTF.

The table lists this clonotype with a count of one. The chain combines TRBV30 with TRBJ2-3; no firm D call. Per germline, CDR1 GTSNPN and CDR2 SVGIG (reference sequence). The CDR3 length is 11 residues. The ends were cut back, 5 bases at V and 5 bases at J, with 8 bases in the middle. The CDR3 bases are TGTGCCTGGGGCCTCGGAGATACGCAGTATTTT. It specifies CAWGLGDTQYF.

The chain has TRBV7-2 and TRBJ2-5, with unresolved D. The germline V and J ends were trimmed by 5 bases and 2 bases, with 12 bases remaining between them. The CDR3 contains 14 residues. CDR1 is SGHTA, CDR2 FQGNSA, per germline. The CDR3 DNA sequence: TGTGCCAGCAGCCTGAATATGGGTCAAGAGACCCAGTACTTC. This codes for CASSLNMGQETQYF.

The table lists this clonotype with a few counts. This rearrangement joins TRBV28 to TRBJ2-3, with 7 bases aligning to TRBD1. The CDR3 is 17 amino acids. CDR1 is MDHEN and CDR2 is SYDVKM in the germline V gene. Trimming removed 5 bases from V and 4 bases from J; junction bases left unmatched: 15. CDR3 protein: CASSPRPGQPRADTQYF. Written as DNA, the CDR3 is TGTGCCAGCAGTCCTCGCCCGGGACAGCCGAGGGCAGATACGCAGTATTTT.

This chain links TRBV7-9 with TRBJ1-6; D might be TRBD1 (5 bases). The CDR3 has 15 residues. Germline V gene data show CDR1 as SEHNR and CDR2 as FQNEAQ (reference sequence). The V end was cut by 2 bases, the J end by 10 bases, with 15 bases between. The CDR3 loop is CASSLSRQGRSPLHF. The CDR3 nucleotides read TGTGCCAGCAGCTTATCTCGCCAGGGCCGATCACCCCTCCACTTT. The entire variable domain, with the rest obtained from reference TRBV7-9 and TRBJ1-6, is as follows: DTGVSQNPRHKITKRGQNVTFRCDPISEHNRLYWYRQTLGQGPEFLTYFQNEAQLEKSRLLSDRFSAERPKGSFSTLEIQRTEQGDSAMYLCASSLSRQGRSPLHFGNGTRLTVT.

This clonotype was observed a few times. The chain has TRBV12-3 or TRBV12-4 and TRBJ1-5; 9 positions match TRBD1. The CDR3 contains 16 residues. J gave up 1 base and V 6 bases, and 7 bases lay outside the gene matches. CDR3 in amino acids: CASSPQGAESNQPQHF. The CDR3 DNA is TGTGCCAGCAGCCCACAGGGGGCGGAAAGCAATCAGCCCCAGCATTTT.

This clonotype has just a few counts. V is TRBV12-3 or TRBV12-4 and J is TRBJ2-1; TRBD2 aligns across 8 bases. The CDR3 extends over 12 amino acids. With V trimmed by 5 bases and J by 15 bases, 9 bases remained unmatched. The CDR3 region is CASSLTSGFLFF. DNA for the CDR3: TGTGCCAGCAGTCTAACTAGCGGATTTCTGTTCTTC.

This sequence joins TRBV20-1 and TRBJ1-6; D perhaps matches TRBD1 (6 bases). CDR1 and CDR2 (germline): DFQATT, SNEGSKA (reference sequence). The CDR3 contains 18 residues. CDR3 DNA: TGCAGGGCTCAGGGTGGGGGCTCGGGGAGCTCCTATAATTCACCCCTCCACTTT. Protein product: CRAQGGGSGSSYNSPLHF.

The chain combines TRBV7-2 with TRBJ1-6; 10 bases fit TRBD1. With V trimmed by 2 bases and J by 7 bases, 5 bases remained unmatched. The length of the CDR3 is 16 residues. The V gene's germline CDR1 is SGHTA and CDR2 FQGNSA. Here the CDR3 reads CASSLRQGASNSPLHF. Written as DNA, the CDR3 is TGTGCCAGCAGCTTACGACAGGGGGCGTCGAATTCACCCCTCCACTTT.

This clonotype was detected only a few times. V is TRBV7-6 and J is TRBJ2-1; D is perhaps TRBD2 (6 bases). In germline, CDR1 is SGHVS, CDR2 FNYEAQ. V was shortened by 1 base and J by 4 bases, with 17 bases between the two germline ends. This CDR3 region has 17 residues. The CDR3 DNA reads as TGTGCCAGCAGCTTAGGTCCGGGCGGGGCCCTTTACAATGAGCAGTTCTTC. Its protein product is CASSLGPGGALYNEQFF.

This clonotype was picked up a small number of times. The rearrangement links TRBV10-3 to TRBJ1-2, with 8 positions matching TRBD1. This CDR3 has 13 residues. J gave up 6 bases and V 6 bases, and 6 bases lay outside the gene matches. CDR1 is ENHRY, CDR2 SYGVKD, per germline. The chain's CDR3 is CAIRPGQDHGYTF. The CDR3 DNA reads as TGTGCCATCAGACCGGGACAGGATCATGGCTACACCTTC.

The chain carries TRBV4-3 and TRBJ2-7, with 10 bases fitting TRBD1. Germline V CDR1 and CDR2: LGHNA, YSLEER. V lost 3 bases to trimming and J lost 2 bases; unmatched junction nucleotides: 10. The CDR3 spans 17 residues. CDR3: CASSQLFGTGVPYEQYF. CDR3 DNA: TGCGCCAGCAGCCAGCTGTTCGGGACAGGGGTTCCCTACGAGCAGTACTTC.

The gene calls are TRBV27 and TRBJ1-6; possibly TRBD1 for D (6 bases). The CDR3 is made up of 17 amino acids. V was trimmed by 5 bases and J by 4 bases, leaving 18 bases between them. CDR1 is MNHEY, CDR2 SMNVEV, per germline (reference sequence). The CDR3 DNA reads TGTGCCAGCAGTCAAACCCGGGACACCCTATATAATTCACCCCTCCACTTT. Its translation is CASSQTRDTLYNSPLHF.

CDR3 in amino acids: CASSPWDREETQYF. CDR3 coding DNA: TGCGCCAGCAGCCCCTGGGACAGGGAAGAGACCCAGTACTTC. V usage is TRBV5-1 and J usage is TRBJ2-5, with TRBD1 matching over 9 bases. Germline lookup yields CDR1 SGHRS and CDR2 YFSETQ. With 4 bases clipped from V and 3 bases from J, the junction kept 4 bases outside the gene matches. The CDR3 is 14 residues long. The full variable domain, its missing parts supplied by reference TRBV5-1 and TRBJ2-5, is KAGVTQTPRYLIKTRGQQVTLSCSPISGHRSVSWYQQTPGQGLQFLFEYFSETQRNKGNFPGRFSGRQFSNSRSEMNVSTLELGDSALYLCASSPWDREETQYFGPGTRLLVL.

This chain connects TRBV6-2 or TRBV6-3 to TRBJ1-3; a possible D gene is TRBD1 (5 bases). CDR3 length equals 17 residues. V was clipped by 2 bases and J by 0 bases, with 14 bases between them. CDR1 MNHEY and CDR2 SVGEGT come from the germline V gene. CDR3 bases: TGTGCCAGCAGTTACACCAACAGGAGGCTCTCTGGAAACACCATATATTTT. Protein product: CASSYTNRRLSGNTIYF.

This chain connects TRBV3-1 to TRBJ1-1, with D perhaps matching TRBD1 (5 bases). Germline CDR1 is LGHDT and CDR2 is YNNKEL (reference sequence). The CDR3 runs to 15 residues. V was shortened by 4 bases and J by 1 base, with 13 bases between the two germline ends. The CDR3 DNA sequence: TGTGCCAGCAGCCCTTCGGGACGGTGGAACACTGAAGCTTTCTTT. Its protein is CASSPSGRWNTEAFF.

This clonotype has just one count. The chain is built from TRBV4-1 and TRBJ1-5; D is unresolved. CDR1 is MGHRA and CDR2 is YSYEKL in the germline V gene. This CDR3 region has 15 residues. V was shortened by 0 bases and J by 7 bases, with 13 bases between the two germline ends. CDR3 sequence reads: CASSQDPLSRQPQHF. The CDR3 DNA sequence: TGCGCCAGCAGCCAAGATCCCCTAAGTAGACAGCCCCAGCATTTT.

This chain joins TRBV7-8 and TRBJ2-1; D is perhaps TRBD1 or TRBD2 (5 bases each). CDR1 and CDR2 (germline): SGHVS, FQNEAQ. This CDR3 spans 15 amino acids. Between the trimmed V and J ends, which lost 6 bases and 7 bases, there was a span of 19 bases. The CDR3 spells CASSKTGTPGNEQFF. The CDR3 DNA is TGTGCCAGCAGTAAGACCGGGACCCCCGGAAATGAGCAGTTCTTC.

This clonotype was counted between two and nine times. V gene TRBV21-1 combines with J gene TRBJ2-4; the table's TRBD2 call for D was not verified on the DNA. TRBV21-1 is noted as a pseudogene. The CDR3 totals 16 residues. CDR3 residues: CASRKTSGRTKNIQYF. The CDR3 region has the DNA TGTGCCAGCAGAAAAACTAGCGGGAGAACCAAAAACATTCAGTACTTC.

The rearrangement uses TRBV6-1 and TRBJ2-5; the D is unclear. The V gene lost 8 bases and the J gene lost 3 bases, with 13 bases spanning the gap. Per the germline V gene, CDR1 is MNHNS and CDR2 is SASEGT. The CDR3 totals 13 residues. The DNA for the CDR3 is TGTGCCAGCCGGAGAGTGGTAGAAGAGACCCAGTACTTC. It codes for CASRRVVEETQYF.

In regard to this clonotype: One junction end does not reproduce the germline sequence, and a read error may be involved. This sequence joins TRBV5-4 and TRBJ1-4; D is uncertain. This CDR3 is built from 16 residues. The germline V gene has CDR1 SGHNT and CDR2 YYREEE (reference sequence). The CDR3 DNA sequence: TGTGCCAGCAGTTTGGACCCGGGCTTAGGTGGAGAAAAACTGTTTTTT. It yields the protein CASSLDPGLGGEKLFF.

The chain joins TRBV6-1 to TRBJ1-6, with 7 nucleotides matching TRBD1. The germline gives CDR1 MNHNS, CDR2 SASEGT. This CDR3 is built from 16 residues. The trim removed 10 bases at V and 4 bases at J, leaving 13 bases unmatched. For the CDR3, the DNA is TGTGCCACCCAGGGTCGACAGGGATATTATAATTCACCCCTCCACTTT. Amino acids: CATQGRQGYYNSPLHF.